Reported below is one T cell receptor (beta chain). The data stem from a study of cytomegalovirus exposure and HLA in healthy donors. In the study overall: The study's early data release held tens of millions of unique TCRs from HLA-typed donors. Genotyping showed roughly 83% of roughly 390 donors falling in the Caucasian-associated ancestry cluster.

The PCR employed 60 Vbeta primers together with 13 Jbeta primers. Clones were read by immunoSEQ multiplex PCR, and TCRdb kept only the in-frame ones, dropping some. The sample lists 130,000 or so clones, around 80% seen once, with 1.4% to 1.5% in the top ten. V was clipped by 5 bases and J by 7 bases; unmatched bases: 10. Germline CDR1 reads MNHEY; CDR2 reads SVGAGI. The CDR3 has 15 amino acids. J is TRBJ2-7 and V is TRBV6-5; 11 bases match TRBD2. This receptor was identified in a young woman in good health and CMV-seronegative. Sequencing used PBMCs. CDR3 protein: CASSARTSGRREQYF. In DNA form, the CDR3 reads TGTGCCAGCAGTGCCCGGACTAGCGGGCGGAGGGAGCAGTACTTC.